The T cell receptor beta chain described here comes from a study of blood T cells in healthy people across ages. On the study more broadly: Capture by template switching was about one barcoded beta molecule per two T cells. Study observations and caveats: Unsorted PBMC input precluded a conclusive naive versus antigen-experienced comparison.

Per the germline V gene, CDR1 is SNHLY and CDR2 is FYNNEI. V lost 8 bases and J lost 7; bases outside the gene matches: 15. The CDR3 is made up of 16 amino acids. Sample-barcoded 5' priming and a J-beta primer mix drove a second PCR of roughly 7 to 11 cycles. Each cDNA molecule received a tag from a template-switch adaptor that had 12 random nucleotides. TCRdb redid the calling of the 5' RACE reads with MiXCR, one entry per CDR3 protein. Among over 1,300,000 distinct CDR3 sequences listed, approximately 63% were seen once. A word on this clonotype: Its specificity is not known.

The V and J genes are TRBV2 and TRBJ2-1; 9 bases are a match to TRBD1. The clonotype was recovered from a man between 18 and 29 years old in good health. Sequencing was performed on blood. The CDR3 bases are TGTGCCAGCTTGGGTCAAGACAGGGGGTTGAGGAATGAGCAGTTCTTC. This sequence encodes CASLGQDRGLRNEQFF.